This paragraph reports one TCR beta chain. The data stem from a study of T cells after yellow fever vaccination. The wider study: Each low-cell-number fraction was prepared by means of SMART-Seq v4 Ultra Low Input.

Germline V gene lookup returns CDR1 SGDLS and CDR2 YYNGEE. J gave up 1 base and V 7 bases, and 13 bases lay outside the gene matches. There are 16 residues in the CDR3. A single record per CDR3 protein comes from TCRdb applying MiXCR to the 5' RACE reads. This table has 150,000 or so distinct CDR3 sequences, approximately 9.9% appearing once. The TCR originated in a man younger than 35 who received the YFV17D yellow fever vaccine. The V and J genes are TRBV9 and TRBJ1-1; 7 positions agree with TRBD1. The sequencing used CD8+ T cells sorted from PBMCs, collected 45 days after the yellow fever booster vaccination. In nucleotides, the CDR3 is TGTGCCAGCGTTGCTTTGACAGGGAGGGAGAACACTGAAGCTTTCTTT. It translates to CASVALTGRENTEAFF. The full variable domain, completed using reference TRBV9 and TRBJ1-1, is DSGVTQTPKHLITATGQRVTLRCSPRSGDLSVYWYQQSLDQGLQFLIQYYNGEERAKGNILERFSAQQFPDLHSELNLSSLELGDSALYFCASVALTGRENTEAFFGQGTRLTVV.